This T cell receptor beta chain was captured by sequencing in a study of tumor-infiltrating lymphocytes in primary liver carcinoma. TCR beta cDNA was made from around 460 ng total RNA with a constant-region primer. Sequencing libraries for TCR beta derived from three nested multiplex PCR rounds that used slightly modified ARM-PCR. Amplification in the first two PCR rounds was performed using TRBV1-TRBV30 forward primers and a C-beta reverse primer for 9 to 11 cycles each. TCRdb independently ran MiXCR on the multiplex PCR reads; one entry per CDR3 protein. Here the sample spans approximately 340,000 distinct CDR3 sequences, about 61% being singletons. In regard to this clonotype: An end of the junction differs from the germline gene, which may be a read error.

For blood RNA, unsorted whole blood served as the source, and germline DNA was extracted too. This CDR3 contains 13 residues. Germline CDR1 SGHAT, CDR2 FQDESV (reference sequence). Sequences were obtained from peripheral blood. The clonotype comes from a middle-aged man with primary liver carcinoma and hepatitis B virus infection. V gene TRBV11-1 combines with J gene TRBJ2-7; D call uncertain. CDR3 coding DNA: TGTTCCAGCAGCTTAAATCCTAGTTACGAGCAGTACTTC. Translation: CSSSLNPSYEQYF.